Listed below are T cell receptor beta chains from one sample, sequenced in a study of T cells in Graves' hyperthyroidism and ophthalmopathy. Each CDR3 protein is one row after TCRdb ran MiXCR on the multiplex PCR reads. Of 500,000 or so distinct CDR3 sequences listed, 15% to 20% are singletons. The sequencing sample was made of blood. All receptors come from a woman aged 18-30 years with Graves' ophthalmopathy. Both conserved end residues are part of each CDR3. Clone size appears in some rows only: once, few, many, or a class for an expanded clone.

cdr3_aa: CSARDVGKLDEQYF
v_call: TRBV20-1
clone_size: few
j_call: TRBJ2-7

cdr3_aa: CASSLIGWTGGRNSYGYTF
v_call: TRBV28
clone_size: NA
j_call: TRBJ1-2

cdr3_aa: CASSQVGGSTEAFF
v_call: TRBV4-1
clone_size: NA
j_call: TRBJ1-1

cdr3_aa: CAWSADSDTEAFF
v_call: TRBV30
clone_size: many
j_call: TRBJ1-1

cdr3_aa: CASISGGPGTGELFF
v_call: TRBV5-5
clone_size: few
j_call: TRBJ2-2

cdr3_aa: CASVGGATNEKLFF
v_call: TRBV28
clone_size: few
j_call: TRBJ1-4

cdr3_aa: CASTIDGSKYEQYF
v_call: TRBV19
clone_size: few
j_call: TRBJ2-7

cdr3_aa: CSVGGGTSSYNEQFF
v_call: TRBV20-1
clone_size: many
j_call: TRBJ2-1

cdr3_aa: CASSADRGLNTEAFF
v_call: TRBV18
clone_size: many
j_call: TRBJ1-1

cdr3_aa: CASSVEGGNQETQYF
v_call: TRBV9
clone_size: few
j_call: TRBJ2-5

cdr3_aa: CASSSFWRNTGELFF
v_call: TRBV19
clone_size: few
j_call: TRBJ2-2

cdr3_aa: CASSPGQAGTF
v_call: TRBV18
clone_size: NA
j_call: TRBJ1-2

cdr3_aa: CASSFRDREGGYTF
v_call: TRBV5-5
clone_size: few
j_call: TRBJ1-2

cdr3_aa: CASSHNRDPYSEQFF
v_call: TRBV27
clone_size: few
j_call: TRBJ2-1

cdr3_aa: CASSSWGANVLTF
v_call: TRBV5-6
clone_size: NA
j_call: TRBJ2-6

cdr3_aa: CAWRDRVDQPQHF
v_call: TRBV30
clone_size: many
j_call: TRBJ1-5

cdr3_aa: CASSPQGSSYEQFF
v_call: TRBV6-1
clone_size: NA
j_call: NA

cdr3_aa: CASSEASQVYGYTF
v_call: TRBV6-1
clone_size: NA
j_call: TRBJ1-2

cdr3_aa: CASQPLGGSYISPLHF
v_call: TRBV25-1
clone_size: NA
j_call: TRBJ1-6

cdr3_aa: CSVEDVARRNIQYF
v_call: TRBV29-1
clone_size: few
j_call: TRBJ2-4

cdr3_aa: CATSDVASHEQYF
v_call: TRBV24-1
clone_size: few
j_call: TRBJ2-7

cdr3_aa: CASSVVRESTGELFF
v_call: TRBV9
clone_size: few
j_call: TRBJ2-2

cdr3_aa: CASSSIRSNQPQHF
v_call: TRBV6-2/TRBV6-3
clone_size: NA
j_call: TRBJ1-5

cdr3_aa: CASGLAGRTDTQYF
v_call: TRBV27
clone_size: many
j_call: TRBJ2-3

cdr3_aa: CASSERGYEQYF
v_call: TRBV2
clone_size: many
j_call: TRBJ2-7

cdr3_aa: CASRHRDSSPNQPQHF
v_call: TRBV28
clone_size: many
j_call: TRBJ1-5

cdr3_aa: CASRTGETQYF
v_call: TRBV19
clone_size: NA
j_call: TRBJ2-5

cdr3_aa: CASSEGEEQYF
v_call: TRBV6-1
clone_size: many
j_call: TRBJ2-7

cdr3_aa: CAISELAGPTDTQYF
v_call: TRBV10-3
clone_size: many
j_call: TRBJ2-3

cdr3_aa: CASSFTDTNGEAFF
v_call: TRBV7-9
clone_size: many
j_call: TRBJ1-1

cdr3_aa: CASSLWRQETQYF
v_call: TRBV12-3/TRBV12-4
clone_size: many
j_call: TRBJ2-5

cdr3_aa: CASSPDRNRADTQYF
v_call: TRBV19
clone_size: few
j_call: TRBJ2-3

cdr3_aa: CAWSGRSSDTQYF
v_call: TRBV30
clone_size: many
j_call: TRBJ2-3

cdr3_aa: CASSRAGTTYQETQYF
v_call: TRBV19
clone_size: few
j_call: TRBJ2-5

cdr3_aa: CASSALGYNEQFF
v_call: TRBV9
clone_size: NA
j_call: TRBJ2-1

cdr3_aa: CASSHWTSGIYEQYF
v_call: TRBV4-1
clone_size: many
j_call: TRBJ2-7

cdr3_aa: CSARDSLSVIGPQYF
v_call: TRBV20-1
clone_size: many
j_call: TRBJ2-5

cdr3_aa: CASSYPSGGAISYEQYF
v_call: TRBV7-9
clone_size: many
j_call: TRBJ2-7

cdr3_aa: CASSLASPVYGYTF
v_call: TRBV7-9
clone_size: few
j_call: TRBJ1-2

cdr3_aa: CASSQDAAGDQPQHF
v_call: TRBV4-1
clone_size: NA
j_call: TRBJ1-5

cdr3_aa: CASSTTTSGDEQYF
v_call: TRBV13
clone_size: NA
j_call: TRBJ2-7

cdr3_aa: CSASVRSVVSQTQYF
v_call: TRBV20-1
clone_size: NA
j_call: TRBJ2-5

cdr3_aa: CASSQWMQGNQPQHF
v_call: TRBV4-3
clone_size: many
j_call: TRBJ1-5

cdr3_aa: CASSGTGVSDTQYF
v_call: TRBV28
clone_size: many
j_call: TRBJ2-3

cdr3_aa: CASSSLAVEDTQYF
v_call: TRBV27
clone_size: NA
j_call: TRBJ2-3

cdr3_aa: CSARTSGGPPLYEQYF
v_call: TRBV20-1
clone_size: NA
j_call: TRBJ2-7